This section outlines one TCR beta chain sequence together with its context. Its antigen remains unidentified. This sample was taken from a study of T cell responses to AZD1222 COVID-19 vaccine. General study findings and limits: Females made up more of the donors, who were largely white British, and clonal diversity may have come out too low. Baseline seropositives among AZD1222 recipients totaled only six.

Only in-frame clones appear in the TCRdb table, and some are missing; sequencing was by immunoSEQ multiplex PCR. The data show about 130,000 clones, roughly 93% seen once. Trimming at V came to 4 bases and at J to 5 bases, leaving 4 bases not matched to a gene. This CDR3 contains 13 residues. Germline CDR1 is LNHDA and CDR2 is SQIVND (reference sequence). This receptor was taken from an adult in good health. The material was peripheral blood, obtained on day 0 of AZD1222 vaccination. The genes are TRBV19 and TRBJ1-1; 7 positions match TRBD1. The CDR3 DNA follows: TGTGCCAGTAGTACACAGGGGAGGACTGAAGCTTTCTTT. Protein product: CASSTQGRTEAFF.